A single sample is the source of the 7 T cell receptor beta chains below, sequenced in a study of shared clonotypes between healthy human individuals. Sequenced by immunoSEQ multiplex PCR; TCRdb stores in-frame clones only, minus some. The table lists about 2.1 million clones, 80% to 95% of them singletons, with around 1.7% in the top ten. In the naive CD8 group, cells lacked CD45RO and were positively selected for CCR7, so terminally differentiated effector memory CD45RA+ cells were left out. The sequenced sample consisted of naive CD8+ T cells from PBMCs. These receptors came from a man younger than 35 in good health. Some clones in this sample may be carry-over from other donors' samples.

The J gene is TRBJ2-2, the V gene TRBV2; TRBD1 matches at 7 bases. The germline V gene has CDR1 SNHLY and CDR2 FYNNEI. The CDR3 has 16 amino acids. V lost 6 bases to trimming and J lost 0 bases; unmatched junction nucleotides: 7. CDR3 sequence reads: CASSQPTGPNTGELFF. CDR3 nucleotides: TGTGCCAGCAGCCAACCGACAGGGCCGAACACCGGGGAGCTGTTTTTT.

The V call is TRBV27, the J call TRBJ1-2, with D hard to call. This CDR3 is 15 amino acids long. Germline values: CDR1 MNHEY, CDR2 SMNVEV (reference sequence). V was cut by 9 bases and J by 5 bases, with 22 bases left in between. CDR3 sequence (DNA): TGTGCCAGTTTACCGGGCCCGGGGATGGGGTATGGCTACACCTTC. Its protein is CASLPGPGMGYGYTF.

To note about this clone: Other DNA sequences from this sample encode an identical CDR3 as well. The chain recombines TRBV15 with TRBJ2-7; the D is unclear. CDR1 and CDR2 from the germline V gene are LNHNV and YYDKDF (reference sequence). V was cut by 1 base and J by 1 base, with 8 bases left in between. The CDR3 loop spans 14 amino acids. In DNA, the CDR3 is TGTGCCACCAGCAGAGTTACGAGTTCCTACGAGCAGTACTTC. Amino acids: CATSRVTSSYEQYF.

This rearrangement joins TRBV27 to TRBJ2-3; a weak D match, TRBD2 (6 bases). The CDR3 sequence is 14 residues long. CDR1 is MNHEY, CDR2 SMNVEV, per germline (reference sequence). Trimming removed 4 bases from V and 9 bases from J, with 17 bases in between. The CDR3 sequence is CASSSGSGPGTQYF. The DNA of the CDR3 is TGTGCCAGCAGTTCGGGGAGCGGGCCAGGCACGCAGTATTTT.

J is TRBJ1-1 and V is TRBV27; D is undetermined. The CDR3 sequence is 14 residues long. Trimming shortened V by 4 bases and J by 1 base, and 10 bases separated the two germline ends. The germline V gene has CDR1 MNHEY and CDR2 SMNVEV (reference sequence). In DNA form, the CDR3 reads TGTGCCAGCAGTTCCCTCAGGCGGAACACTGAAGCTTTCTTT. Amino acid sequence: CASSSLRRNTEAFF.

The chain uses TRBV15 and TRBJ2-1, with TRBD2 identical over 7 bases. The trim removed 1 base at V and 8 bases at J, leaving 2 bases unmatched. Per the germline V gene, CDR1 is LNHNV and CDR2 is YYDKDF (reference sequence). CDR3 size: 13 residues. CDR3: CATSRARGDEQFF. The CDR3 nucleotides read TGTGCCACCAGCAGAGCCCGGGGGGATGAGCAGTTCTTC.

V is TRBV28 and J is TRBJ2-7; 14 nucleotides align to TRBD2. Trimming at V came to 6 bases and at J to 6 bases, leaving 4 bases not matched to a gene. Germline V gene lookup returns CDR1 MDHEN and CDR2 SYDVKM. This CDR3 has 14 residues. CDR3 sequence (DNA): TGTGCCAGCAGCAGACTAGCGGGAGGGGGCGAGCAGTACTTC. It encodes CASSRLAGGGEQYF.